Here is one T cell receptor beta chain with its context. Its antigen remains unknown. The entry originates in a study of cytomegalovirus exposure and HLA in healthy donors. The PCR employed 60 Vbeta primers together with 13 Jbeta primers. The repertoire was sequenced with immunoSEQ multiplex PCR; TCRdb's copy has only in-frame clones and lacks some. Of roughly 89,000 clones in the sample, approximately 80% were seen once. The CDR3 is 14 residues long. Losses at the gene ends were 7 bases for V and 2 bases for J; bases not matched to a gene: 3. Germline V CDR1 and CDR2: MNHEY, SVGAGI. Study-wide results and caveats: Excluded: some indistinguishable V segments such as TRBV6-2 and TRBV6-3.

This chain joins TRBV6-5 and TRBJ2-3, with 10 bases lining up with TRBD2. Sequenced: PBMCs. This receptor was obtained from a man aged 18 to 35 in good health and CMV-seronegative. The CDR3 protein is CASKTSGDTDTQYF. The CDR3 bases are TGTGCCAGCAAAACTAGCGGGGACACAGATACGCAGTATTTT.